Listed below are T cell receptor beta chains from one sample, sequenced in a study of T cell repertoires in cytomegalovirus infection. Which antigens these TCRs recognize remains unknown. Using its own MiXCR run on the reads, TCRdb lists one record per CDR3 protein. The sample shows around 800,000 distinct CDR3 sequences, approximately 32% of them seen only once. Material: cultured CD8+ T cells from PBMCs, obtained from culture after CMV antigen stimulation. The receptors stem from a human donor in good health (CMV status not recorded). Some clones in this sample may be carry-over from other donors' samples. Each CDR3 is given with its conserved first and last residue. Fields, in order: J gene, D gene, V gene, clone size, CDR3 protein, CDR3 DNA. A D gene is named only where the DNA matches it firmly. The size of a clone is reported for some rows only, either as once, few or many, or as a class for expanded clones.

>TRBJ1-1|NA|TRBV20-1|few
CSARTWRMNTEAFF
TGCAGTGCTAGAACTTGGAGGATGAACACTGAAGCTTTCTTT
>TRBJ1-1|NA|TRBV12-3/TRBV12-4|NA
CASSFFYRGIPQGQMNTEAFF
TGTGCCAGCAGTTTTTTTTATCGCGGTATACCACAGGGCCAGATGAACACTGAAGCTTTCTTT
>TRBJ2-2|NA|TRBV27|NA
CASSLGYSNTGELFF
TGTGCCAGCAGTTTGGGGTACAGTAACACCGGGGAGCTGTTTTTT
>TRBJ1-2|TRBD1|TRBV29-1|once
CSVEDELEQGETNYCYTF
TGCAGCGTTGAAGACGAGTTGGAACAGGGGGAAACTAACTATTGCTACACCTTC
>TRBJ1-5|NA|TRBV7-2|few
CASSTVGGNQPQHF
TGTGCCAGCAGTACCGTCGGGGGCAATCAGCCCCAGCATTTT
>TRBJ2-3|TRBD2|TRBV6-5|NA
CASGQKRLAGGVDTQYF
TGTGCCAGCGGTCAGAAGCGGCTAGCGGGGGGGGTAGATACGCAGTATTTT
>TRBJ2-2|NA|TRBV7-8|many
CASSLARTGELFF
TGTGCCAGCAGCTTAGCCCGGACCGGGGAGCTGTTTTTT
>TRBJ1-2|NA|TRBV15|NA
CATSRAGDNLGYTF
TGTGCCACCAGCAGAGCAGGGGACAATTTGGGCTACACCTTC
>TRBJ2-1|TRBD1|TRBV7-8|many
CASSPRRGPQYNEQFF
TGTGCCAGCAGCCCACGAAGGGGGCCCCAATACAATGAGCAGTTCTTC
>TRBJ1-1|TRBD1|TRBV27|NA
CASSLPTGIEAFF
TGTGCCAGCAGTTTACCGACAGGGATTGAAGCTTTCTTT
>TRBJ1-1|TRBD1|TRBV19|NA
CASSIGGGPTEAFF
TGTGCCAGTAGTATCGGAGGGGGCCCCACTGAAGCTTTCTTT
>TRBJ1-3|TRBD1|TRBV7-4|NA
CASSFVDRSSGNTIYF
TGTGCCAGCAGCTTTGTGGACAGGAGCTCTGGAAACACCATATATTTT
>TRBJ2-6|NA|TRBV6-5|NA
CASSYTEDPSGANVLTF
TGTGCCAGCAGTTACACCGAAGACCCCTCTGGGGCCAACGTCCTGACTTTC
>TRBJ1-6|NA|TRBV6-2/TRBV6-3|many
CASSPLTGLFGALHF
TGTGCCAGCAGCCCTCTCACAGGGTTGTTCGGAGCCCTCCACTTT
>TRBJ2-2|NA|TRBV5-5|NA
CASSPDVGAIGELFF
TGTGCCAGCAGCCCAGATGTAGGGGCGATCGGGGAGCTGTTTTTT
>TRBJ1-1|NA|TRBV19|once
CASSIVPRTEAFF
TGTGCCAGTAGTATAGTACCCCGGACTGAAGCTTTCTTT
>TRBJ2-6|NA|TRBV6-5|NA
CASSSSVGPGANVLTF
TGTGCCAGCAGTTCCAGCGTTGGTCCTGGGGCCAACGTCCTGACTTTC
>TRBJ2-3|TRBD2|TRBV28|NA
CVSSIGTSLTDTQYF
TGTGTCAGCAGTATCGGGACTAGCCTGACAGATACGCAGTATTTT
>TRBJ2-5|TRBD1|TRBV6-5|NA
CASSYSYLTGSDNSPETQYF
TGTGCCAGCAGTTACTCGTATCTGACAGGGTCCGATAACTCCCCGGAGACCCAGTACTTC
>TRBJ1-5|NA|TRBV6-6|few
CASRGRDQHF
TGTGCCAGCCGGGGCAGGGACCAGCATTTT
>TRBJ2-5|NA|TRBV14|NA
CASSQDWQGLGETQYF
TGTGCCAGCAGCCAAGATTGGCAGGGATTGGGAGAGACCCAGTACTTC
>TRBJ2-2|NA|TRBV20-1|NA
CSARGPTAANTGELFF
TGCAGTGCTAGGGGTCCGACAGCTGCGAACACCGGGGAGCTGTTTTTT
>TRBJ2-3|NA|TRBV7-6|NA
CASSPASNTQYF
TGTGCCAGCAGCCCGGCGAGTAATACGCAGTATTTT
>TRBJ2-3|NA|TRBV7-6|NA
CASSPRDTYTDTQYF
TGTGCCAGCAGCCCCCGGGACACATACACAGATACGCAGTATTTT
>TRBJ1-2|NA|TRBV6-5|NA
CASSVLLNYGYTF
TGTGCCAGCTCTGTACTCCTCAACTATGGCTACACCTTC
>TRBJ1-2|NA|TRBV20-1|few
CSAPSGDFNYGYTF
TGCAGTGCCCCGAGTGGCGATTTTAACTATGGCTACACCTTC
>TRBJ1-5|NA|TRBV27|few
CASRYRPRNQPQHF
TGTGCCAGCAGGTACAGGCCCCGCAATCAGCCCCAGCATTTT
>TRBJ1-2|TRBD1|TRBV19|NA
CASNRGVYGYTF
TGTGCCAGTAACAGGGGCGTTTATGGCTACACCTTC
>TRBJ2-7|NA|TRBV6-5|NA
CASSRTEFSYEQYF
TGTGCCAGCAGTAGGACAGAGTTCTCCTACGAGCAGTACTTC
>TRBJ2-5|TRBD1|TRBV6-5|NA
CASADRGLSKTQYF
TGTGCCAGCGCGGACAGGGGGCTGTCAAAGACCCAGTACTTC
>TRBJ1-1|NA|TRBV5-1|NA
CASSLAPGGRDTEAFF
TGCGCCAGCAGCTTGGCCCCGGGGGGACGAGACACTGAAGCTTTCTTT
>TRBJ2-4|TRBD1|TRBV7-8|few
CASSWTGETAKNIQYF
TGTGCCAGCAGCTGGACAGGGGAGACCGCCAAAAACATTCAGTACTTC
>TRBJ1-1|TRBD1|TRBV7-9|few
CASTIGQGDTEAFF
TGTGCCAGCACCATCGGACAGGGAGACACTGAAGCTTTCTTT
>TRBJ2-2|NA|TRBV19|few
CASSNNTANTGELFF
TGTGCCAGTAGTAACAACACCGCGAACACCGGGGAGCTGTTTTTT
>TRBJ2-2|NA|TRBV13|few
CASSSETGANTGELFF
TGTGCCAGCAGCTCCGAGACGGGGGCTAACACCGGGGAGCTGTTTTTT
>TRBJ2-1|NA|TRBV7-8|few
CASSLHSVPFNEQFF
TGTGCCAGCAGCCTACACAGTGTCCCCTTCAATGAGCAGTTCTTC
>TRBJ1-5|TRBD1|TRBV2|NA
CASSVTGGHQPQHF
TGTGCCAGCAGCGTAACAGGGGGGCACCAGCCCCAGCATTTT
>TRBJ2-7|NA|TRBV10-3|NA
CAISESKAYEQYF
TGTGCCATCAGTGAGTCGAAAGCTTACGAGCAGTACTTC
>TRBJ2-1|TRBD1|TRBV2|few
CASSAGTGYEQFF
TGTGCCAGCAGTGCCGGGACAGGGTATGAGCAGTTCTTC
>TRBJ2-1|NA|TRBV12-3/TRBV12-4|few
CASSVSYGGLYEQFF
TGTGCCAGCAGTGTTAGTTACGGGGGGCTCTATGAGCAGTTCTTC
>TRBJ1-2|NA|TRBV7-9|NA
CASSPTPKVTF
TGTGCCAGCAGCCCGACCCCTAAGGTTACCTTC
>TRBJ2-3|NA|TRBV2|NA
CVSRGGGGTDTQYF
TGTGTCAGCCGTGGGGGAGGAGGCACAGATACGCAGTATTTT
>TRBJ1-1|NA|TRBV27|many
CASSPGTTNTEAFF
TGTGCCAGCAGCCCCGGGACGACGAACACTGAAGCTTTCTTT
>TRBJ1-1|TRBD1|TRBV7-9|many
CASSFDRGAFF
TGTGCCAGCAGCTTCGACAGGGGGGCTTTCTTT
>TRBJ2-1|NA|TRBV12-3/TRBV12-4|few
CASSLNVGALLDEQFF
TGTGCCAGCAGTTTAAACGTGGGGGCCCTTTTAGATGAGCAGTTCTTC
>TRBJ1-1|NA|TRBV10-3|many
CAISDSSRAGNTEAFF
TGTGCCATCAGTGACTCATCAAGGGCAGGGAACACTGAAGCTTTCTTT
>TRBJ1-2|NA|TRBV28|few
CASSFRRKVSSTF
TGTGCCAGCAGTTTCAGGAGAAAAGTCTCCAGCACCTTC
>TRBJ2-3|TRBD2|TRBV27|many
CASTRGGLADTQYF
TGTGCCAGCACACGGGGGGGCCTCGCAGATACGCAGTATTTT
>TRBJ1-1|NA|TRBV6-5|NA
CASSPLPGRGEAFF
TGTGCCAGCAGCCCCCTCCCCGGGCGTGGTGAAGCTTTCTTT